The 4 T cell receptor beta chains presented below share a single source sample, sequenced in a study of blood T cells in healthy people across ages. A second PCR, run for roughly 7 to 12 cycles, used a sample-barcoded 5' primer plus a J-beta primer mix. In TCRdb, the 5' RACE reads were re-called with MiXCR into one record per CDR3 protein. The sample has about 1.5 million distinct CDR3 sequences, roughly 43% seen once. Sequenced material: blood. The receptor source for this set is a woman between 18 and 29 years old in good health.

This clonotype showed up just a few times. The V call is TRBV2, the J call TRBJ2-7; D gene ambiguous. The J call may be in error: the DNA end matches TRBJ2-5 better. The CDR3 covers 14 residues. The germline gives CDR1 SNHLY, CDR2 FYNNEI. The CDR3 DNA sequence: TGTGCCAGCAGTCCAACCGCAGGCTGGAAGACCCAGTACTTC. Translation: CASSPTAGWKTQYF.

The CDR3 protein is CASSPRRTGYGYTF. The CDR3 region has the DNA TGTGCCAGCAGCCCCCGGAGAACGGGCTATGGCTACACCTTC. V gene TRBV12-3 or TRBV12-4 combines with J gene TRBJ1-2; D is uncertain. The CDR3 sequence is 14 residues long. V dropped 6 bases and J dropped 4 bases, with 15 bases sitting between them.

V usage is TRBV12-3 or TRBV12-4 and J usage is TRBJ2-2; 8 positions match TRBD2. The CDR3 sequence is 16 residues long. V shed 8 bases and J 4 bases; nucleotides not matched to a gene: 12. This CDR3 is CASDFSNGGVTGELFF. CDR3 nucleotides: TGTGCCAGCGATTTTAGTAACGGGGGGGTCACCGGGGAGCTGTTTTTT.

This rearrangement joins TRBV20-1 to TRBJ1-4, with TRBD1 as a possible D gene (5 bases). V was pared by 5 bases and J by 0 bases, with 16 bases between. The germline V gene encodes CDR1 DFQATT and CDR2 SNEGSKA (reference sequence). The CDR3 contains 16 residues. CDR3 region: CSAQGRFIATNEKLFF. As DNA, the CDR3 is TGCAGTGCTCAGGGACGGTTTATTGCAACTAATGAAAAACTGTTTTTT.